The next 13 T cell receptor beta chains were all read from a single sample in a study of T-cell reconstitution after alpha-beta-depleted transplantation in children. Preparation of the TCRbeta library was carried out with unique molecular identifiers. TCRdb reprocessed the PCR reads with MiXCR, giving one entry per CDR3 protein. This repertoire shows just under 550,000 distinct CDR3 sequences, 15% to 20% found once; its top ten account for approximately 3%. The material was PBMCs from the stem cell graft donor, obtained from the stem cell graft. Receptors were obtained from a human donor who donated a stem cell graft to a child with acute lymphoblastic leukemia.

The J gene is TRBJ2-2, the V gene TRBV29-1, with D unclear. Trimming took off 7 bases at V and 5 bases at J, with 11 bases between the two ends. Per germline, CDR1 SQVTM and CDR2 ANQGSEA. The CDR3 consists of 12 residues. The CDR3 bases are TGCAGCGCCTACCGCTATACCGGGGAGCTGTTTTTT. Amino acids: CSAYRYTGELFF.

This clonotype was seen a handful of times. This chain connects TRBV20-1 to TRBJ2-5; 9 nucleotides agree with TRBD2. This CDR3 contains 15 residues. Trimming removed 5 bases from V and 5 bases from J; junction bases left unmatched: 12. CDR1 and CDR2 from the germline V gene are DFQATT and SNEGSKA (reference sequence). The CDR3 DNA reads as TGCAGTGCTTTCGGGGTAGCGGGAGATGGGGAGACCCAGTACTTC. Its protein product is CSAFGVAGDGETQYF.

CDR3 region: CSATGVPYEQYF. In nucleotides, the CDR3 is TGCAGCGCGACAGGGGTTCCCTACGAGCAGTACTTC. The J gene is TRBJ2-7, the V gene TRBV29-1, with 8 bases aligning to TRBD1. This CDR3 has 12 residues. With 7 bases clipped from V and 2 bases from J, the junction kept 4 bases outside the gene matches. Germline V CDR1 and CDR2: SQVTM, ANQGSEA.

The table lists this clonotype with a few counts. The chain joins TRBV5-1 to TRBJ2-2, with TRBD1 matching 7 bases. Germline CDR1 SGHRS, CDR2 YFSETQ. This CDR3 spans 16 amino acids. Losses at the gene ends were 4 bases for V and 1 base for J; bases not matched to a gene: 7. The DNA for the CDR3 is TGCGCCAGCAGCCCGACAGGGACCTTGAACACCGGGGAGCTGTTTTTT. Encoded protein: CASSPTGTLNTGELFF.

CDR3 region: CASKLGNTEAFF. CDR3 sequence (DNA): TGCGCCAGCAAACTAGGGAACACTGAAGCTTTCTTT. V and J are TRBV5-1 and TRBJ1-1; D not certain. V was trimmed by 6 bases and J by 1 base, leaving 7 bases between them. CDR1 and CDR2 from the germline V gene are SGHRS and YFSETQ. The CDR3 spans 12 residues. Drawing the rest from reference TRBV5-1 and TRBJ1-1, the complete variable domain is KAGVTQTPRYLIKTRGQQVTLSCSPISGHRSVSWYQQTPGQGLQFLFEYFSETQRNKGNFPGRFSGRQFSNSRSEMNVSTLELGDSALYLCASKLGNTEAFFGQGTRLTVV.

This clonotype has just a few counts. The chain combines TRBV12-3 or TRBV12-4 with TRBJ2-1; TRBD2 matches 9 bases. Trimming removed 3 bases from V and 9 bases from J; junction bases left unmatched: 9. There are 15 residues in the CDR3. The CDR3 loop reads CASSFWASGMGEQFF. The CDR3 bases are TGTGCCAGCAGTTTCTGGGCTAGCGGGATGGGTGAGCAGTTCTTC.

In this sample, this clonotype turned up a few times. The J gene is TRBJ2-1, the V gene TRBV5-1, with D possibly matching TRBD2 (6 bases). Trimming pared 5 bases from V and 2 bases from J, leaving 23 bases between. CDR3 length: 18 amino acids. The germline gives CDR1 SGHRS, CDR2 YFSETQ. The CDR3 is CASRFGRGVGLPYNEQFF. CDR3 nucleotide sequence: TGCGCCAGCAGATTTGGGCGGGGAGTCGGCCTGCCCTACAATGAGCAGTTCTTC.

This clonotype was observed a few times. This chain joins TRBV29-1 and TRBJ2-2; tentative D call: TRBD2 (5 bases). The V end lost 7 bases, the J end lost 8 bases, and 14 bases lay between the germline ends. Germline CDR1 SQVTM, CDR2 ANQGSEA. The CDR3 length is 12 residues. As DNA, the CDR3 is TGCAGCGGGAGCGGTTCTGAAGGGGAGCTGTTTTTT. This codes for CSGSGSEGELFF.

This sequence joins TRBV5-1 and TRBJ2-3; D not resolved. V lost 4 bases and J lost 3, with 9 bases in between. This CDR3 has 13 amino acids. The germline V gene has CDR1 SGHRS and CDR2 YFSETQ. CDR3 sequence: CASSVPTTDTQYF. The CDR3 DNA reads TGCGCCAGCAGCGTCCCTACAACAGATACGCAGTATTTT.

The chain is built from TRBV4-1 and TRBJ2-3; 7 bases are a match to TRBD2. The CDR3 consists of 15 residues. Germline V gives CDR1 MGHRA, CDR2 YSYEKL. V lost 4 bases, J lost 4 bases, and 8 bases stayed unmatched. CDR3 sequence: CASSLSSGGSDTQYF. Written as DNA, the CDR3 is TGCGCCAGCAGCCTATCTAGCGGAGGATCAGATACGCAGTATTTT.

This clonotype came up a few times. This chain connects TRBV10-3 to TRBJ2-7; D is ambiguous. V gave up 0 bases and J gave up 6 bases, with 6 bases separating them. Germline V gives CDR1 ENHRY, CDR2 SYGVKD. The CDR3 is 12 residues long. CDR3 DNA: TGTGCCATCAGTGAGTCTAGCCCCGAGCAGTACTTC. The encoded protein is CAISESSPEQYF.

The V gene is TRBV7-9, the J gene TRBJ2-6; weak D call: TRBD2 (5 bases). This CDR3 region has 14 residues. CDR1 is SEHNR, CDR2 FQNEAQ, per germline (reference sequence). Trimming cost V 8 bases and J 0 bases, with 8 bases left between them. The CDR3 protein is CASGEGSGANVLTF. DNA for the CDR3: TGTGCCAGCGGAGAGGGCTCTGGGGCCAACGTCCTGACTTTC.

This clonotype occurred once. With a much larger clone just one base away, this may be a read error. The DNA of the CDR3 is TGTGCCAGCAGGGACAGGGACACTGAAGCTTTCTTT. As protein: CASRDRDTEAFF. J is TRBJ1-1 and V is TRBV6-1, with 8 positions matching TRBD1. V was pared by 6 bases and J by 3 bases, with 0 bases of the junction left unmatched. CDR1 and CDR2 (germline): MNHNS, SASEGT. CDR3 length equals 12 residues.